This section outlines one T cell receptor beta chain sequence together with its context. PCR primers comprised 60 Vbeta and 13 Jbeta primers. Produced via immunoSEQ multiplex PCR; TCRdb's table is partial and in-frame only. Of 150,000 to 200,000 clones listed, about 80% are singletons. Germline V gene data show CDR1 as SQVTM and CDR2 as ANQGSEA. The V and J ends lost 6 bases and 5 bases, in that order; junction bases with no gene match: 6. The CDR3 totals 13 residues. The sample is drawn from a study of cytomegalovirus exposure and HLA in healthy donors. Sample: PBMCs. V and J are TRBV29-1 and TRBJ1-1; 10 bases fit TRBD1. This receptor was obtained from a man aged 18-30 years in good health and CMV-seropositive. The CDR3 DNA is TGCAGCGTCCCCGGACAGGGGGGTACTGAAGCTTTCTTT. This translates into CSVPGQGGTEAFF.